The present T cell receptor beta chain was sequenced within a study of regulatory T cells in long-lasting Graves disease. Overall study findings and caveats: New patients shared about 910 public clonotypes, and persistent patients shared more, with around 2,600. Persistent cases of Graves' showed reduced TCR diversity relative to newly diagnosed patients. Repertoires from persistent disease leaned toward TRBV28, TRBJ1-2 and TRBJ2-5.

Trimming left V 5 bases short and J 4 bases short, with 9 bases between. CDR3 length: 13 amino acids. A few counts support this clonotype. The antigen is unknown. Documented time point: persistent/refractory GD, antithyroid drugs over 5 years with positive TRAb. The TCR library was made from RNA extracted from PBMCs. CDR3 regions were amplified by Arm-PCR using iRepertoire HTBI primers to build TCR beta libraries. TCRdb itself ran the multiplex PCR reads through MiXCR, one entry per CDR3 protein. This repertoire shows about 420,000 distinct CDR3 sequences, about a quarter found once; its top ten account for about a quarter.

The sequenced sample was peripheral blood mononuclear cells (PBMCs), obtained when the disease was refractory, from a patient treated with antithyroid drugs. J is TRBJ1-5 and V is TRBV12-3 or TRBV12-4; D is ambiguous. The receptor was isolated from a female donor with Graves disease. CDR3 DNA: TGTGCCAGCAGTCGGGCAGAAAATCAGCCCCAGCATTTT. Translating it yields CASSRAENQPQHF.